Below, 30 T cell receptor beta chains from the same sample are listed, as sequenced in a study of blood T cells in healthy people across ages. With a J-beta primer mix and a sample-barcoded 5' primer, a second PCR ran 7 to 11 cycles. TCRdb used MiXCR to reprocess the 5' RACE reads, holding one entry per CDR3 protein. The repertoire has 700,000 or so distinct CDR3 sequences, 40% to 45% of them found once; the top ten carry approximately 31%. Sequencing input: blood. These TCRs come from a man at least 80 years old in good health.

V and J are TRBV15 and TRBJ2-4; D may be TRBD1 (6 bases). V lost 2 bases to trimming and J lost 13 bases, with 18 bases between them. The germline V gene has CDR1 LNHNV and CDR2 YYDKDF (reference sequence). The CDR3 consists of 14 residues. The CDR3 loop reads CATSRQGTSPVQYF. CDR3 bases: TGTGCCACCAGCAGACAGGGGACCTCCCCAGTCCAGTACTTC.

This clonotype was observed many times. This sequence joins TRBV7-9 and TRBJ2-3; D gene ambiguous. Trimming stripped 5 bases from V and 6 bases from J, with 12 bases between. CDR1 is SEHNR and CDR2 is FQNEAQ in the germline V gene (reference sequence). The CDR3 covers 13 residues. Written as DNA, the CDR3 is TGTGCCAGCAGCCCCACCCGAGAGGATACGCAGTATTTT. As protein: CASSPTREDTQYF. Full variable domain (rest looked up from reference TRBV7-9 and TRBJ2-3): DTGVSQNPRHKITKRGQNVTFRCDPISEHNRLYWYRQTLGQGPEFLTYFQNEAQLEKSRLLSDRFSAERPKGSFSTLEIQRTEQGDSAMYLCASSPTREDTQYFGPGTRLTVL.

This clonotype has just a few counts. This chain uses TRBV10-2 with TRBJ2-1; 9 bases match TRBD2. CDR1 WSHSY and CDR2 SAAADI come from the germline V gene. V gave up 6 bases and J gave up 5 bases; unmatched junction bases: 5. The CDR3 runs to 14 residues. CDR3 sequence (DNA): TGCGCCAGCAGGTTAAGCGGGGGGAACAATGAGCAGTTCTTC. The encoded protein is CASRLSGGNNEQFF.

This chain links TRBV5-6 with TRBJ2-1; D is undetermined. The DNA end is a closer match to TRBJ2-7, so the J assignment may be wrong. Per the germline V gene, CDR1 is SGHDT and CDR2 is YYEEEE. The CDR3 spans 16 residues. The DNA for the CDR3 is TGTGCCAGCAGCCCTACCCGCGAAGCCTCCTACAATGAGCAGTACTTC. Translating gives CASSPTREASYNEQYF.

CDR3 region: CASSSRLAEGNNEQFF. The DNA for the CDR3 is TGTGCCAGTAGTTCCCGACTAGCGGAGGGAAACAATGAGCAGTTCTTC. The chain carries TRBV19 and TRBJ2-1, with 9 bases aligning to TRBD2. Germline assignment: CDR1 LNHDA and CDR2 SQIVND (reference sequence). With 5 bases clipped from V and 5 bases from J, the junction kept 10 bases outside the gene matches. The CDR3 is 16 amino acids.

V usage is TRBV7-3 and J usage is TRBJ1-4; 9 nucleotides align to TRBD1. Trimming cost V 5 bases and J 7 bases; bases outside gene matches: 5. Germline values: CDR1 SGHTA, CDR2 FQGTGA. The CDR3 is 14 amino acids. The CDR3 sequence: CASSPGQGFEKLFF. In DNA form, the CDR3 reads TGTGCCAGCAGCCCAGGACAGGGGTTTGAAAAACTGTTTTTT.

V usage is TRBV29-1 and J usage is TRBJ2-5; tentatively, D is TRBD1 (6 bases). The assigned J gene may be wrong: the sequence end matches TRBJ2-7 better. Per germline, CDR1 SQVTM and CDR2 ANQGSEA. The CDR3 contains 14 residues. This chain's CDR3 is CSVGLGGGPYEQYF. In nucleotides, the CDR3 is TGCAGCGTTGGCCTAGGTGGGGGCCCCTACGAGCAGTACTTC.

The CDR3 loop is CASSLVWDQANNEQFF. The DNA for the CDR3 is TGTGCCAGCAGCTTAGTGTGGGATCAAGCGAACAATGAGCAGTTCTTC. The chain combines TRBV7-2 with TRBJ2-1; unclear D gene. This CDR3 has 16 residues. Germline lookup yields CDR1 SGHTA and CDR2 FQGNSA. Trimming cost V 1 base and J 5 bases, with 15 bases left between them.

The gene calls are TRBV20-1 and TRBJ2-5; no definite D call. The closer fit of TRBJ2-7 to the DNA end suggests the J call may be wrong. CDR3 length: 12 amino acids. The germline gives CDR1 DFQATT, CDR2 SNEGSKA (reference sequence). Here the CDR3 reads CSASESTYEQYF. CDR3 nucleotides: TGCAGTGCTTCGGAGTCGACCTACGAGCAGTACTTC.

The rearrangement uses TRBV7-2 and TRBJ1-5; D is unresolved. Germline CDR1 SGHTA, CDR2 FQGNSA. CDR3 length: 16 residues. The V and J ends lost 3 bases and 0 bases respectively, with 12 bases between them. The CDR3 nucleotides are TGTGCCAGCAGCTTTAATGACCGTGCTAGCAATCAGCCCCAGCATTTT. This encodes CASSFNDRASNQPQHF.

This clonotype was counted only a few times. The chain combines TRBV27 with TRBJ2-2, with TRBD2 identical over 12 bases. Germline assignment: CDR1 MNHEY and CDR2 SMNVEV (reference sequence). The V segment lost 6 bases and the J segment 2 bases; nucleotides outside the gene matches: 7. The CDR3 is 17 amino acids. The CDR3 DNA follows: TGTGCCAGCAGCTCCCTAGCGGGGGGGGGTAACACCGGGGAGCTGTTTTTT. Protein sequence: CASSSLAGGGNTGELFF.

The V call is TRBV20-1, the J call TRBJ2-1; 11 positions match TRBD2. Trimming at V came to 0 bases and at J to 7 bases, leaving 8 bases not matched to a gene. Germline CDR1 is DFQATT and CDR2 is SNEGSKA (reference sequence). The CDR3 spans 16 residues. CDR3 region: CSARDPLLAGENEQFF. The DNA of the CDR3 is TGCAGTGCTAGAGACCCACTACTAGCGGGAGAGAATGAGCAGTTCTTC.

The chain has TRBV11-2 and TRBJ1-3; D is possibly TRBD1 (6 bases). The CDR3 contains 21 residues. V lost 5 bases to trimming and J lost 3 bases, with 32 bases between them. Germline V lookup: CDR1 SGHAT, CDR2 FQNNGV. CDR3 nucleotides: TGTGCCAGCAGCCTAAGAAACACCTGGGGGGGCAGGCTAGAAAGTGGAAACACCATATATTTT. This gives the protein CASSLRNTWGGRLESGNTIYF.

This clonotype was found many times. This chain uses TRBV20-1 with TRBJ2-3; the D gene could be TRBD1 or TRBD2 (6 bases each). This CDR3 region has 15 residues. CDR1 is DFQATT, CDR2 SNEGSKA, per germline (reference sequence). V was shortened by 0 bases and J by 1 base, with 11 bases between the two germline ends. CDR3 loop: CSARDDRGRTDTQYF. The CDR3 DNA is TGCAGTGCTAGAGATGACCGGGGGCGCACAGATACGCAGTATTTT.

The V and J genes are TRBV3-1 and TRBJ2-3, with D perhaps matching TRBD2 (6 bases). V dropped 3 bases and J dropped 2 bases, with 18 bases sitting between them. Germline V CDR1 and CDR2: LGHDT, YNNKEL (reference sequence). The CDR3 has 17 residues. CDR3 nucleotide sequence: TGTGCCAGCAGCCAGTGGAGGGATTGGGAAAACACAGATACGCAGTATTTT. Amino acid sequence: CASSQWRDWENTDTQYF.

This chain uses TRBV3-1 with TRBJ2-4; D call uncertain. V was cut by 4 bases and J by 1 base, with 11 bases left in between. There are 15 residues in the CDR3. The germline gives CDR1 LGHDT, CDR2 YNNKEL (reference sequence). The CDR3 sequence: CASSRRVLAKNIQYF. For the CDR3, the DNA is TGTGCCAGCAGCCGAAGGGTCCTGGCCAAAAACATTCAGTACTTC. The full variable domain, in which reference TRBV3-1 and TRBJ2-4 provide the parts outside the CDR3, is DTAVSQTPKYLVTQMGNDKSIKCEQNLGHDTMYWYKQDSKKFLKIMFSYNNKELIINETVPNRFSPKSPDKAHLNLHINSLELGDSAVYFCASSRRVLAKNIQYFGAGTRLSVL.

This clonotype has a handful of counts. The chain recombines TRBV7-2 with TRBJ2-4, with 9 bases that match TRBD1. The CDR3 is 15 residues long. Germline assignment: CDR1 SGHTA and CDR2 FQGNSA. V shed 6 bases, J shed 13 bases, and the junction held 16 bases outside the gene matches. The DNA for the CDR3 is TGTGCCAGCAGTATTTCGGGACAGGGATTGGGGGAGCAGTACTTC. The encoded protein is CASSISGQGLGEQYF.

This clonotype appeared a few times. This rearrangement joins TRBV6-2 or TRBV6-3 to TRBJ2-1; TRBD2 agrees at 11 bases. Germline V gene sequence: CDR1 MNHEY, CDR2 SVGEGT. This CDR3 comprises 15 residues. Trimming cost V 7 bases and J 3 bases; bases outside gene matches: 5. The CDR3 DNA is TGTGCCAGCACTACTAGCGGGAGTGTCTACAATGAGCAGTTCTTC. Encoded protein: CASTTSGSVYNEQFF.

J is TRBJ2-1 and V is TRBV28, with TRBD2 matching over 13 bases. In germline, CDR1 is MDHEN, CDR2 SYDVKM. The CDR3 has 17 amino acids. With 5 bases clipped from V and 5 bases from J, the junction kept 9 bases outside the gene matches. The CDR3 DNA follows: TGTGCCAGCAGTCCCCCAACCGGGACTAGCGGGAACAATGAGCAGTTCTTC. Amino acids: CASSPPTGTSGNNEQFF.

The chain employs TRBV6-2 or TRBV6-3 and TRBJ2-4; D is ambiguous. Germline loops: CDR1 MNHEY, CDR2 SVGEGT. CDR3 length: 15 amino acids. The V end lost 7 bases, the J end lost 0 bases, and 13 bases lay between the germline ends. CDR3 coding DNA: TGTGCCAGCACCCAGGAAGTCCTAGCCAAAAACATTCAGTACTTC. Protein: CASTQEVLAKNIQYF.

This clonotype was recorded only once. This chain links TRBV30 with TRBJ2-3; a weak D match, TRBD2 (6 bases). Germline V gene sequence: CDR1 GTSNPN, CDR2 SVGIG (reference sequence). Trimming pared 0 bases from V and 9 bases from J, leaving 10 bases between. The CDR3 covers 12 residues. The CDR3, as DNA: TGTGCCTGGAGTGTAAGAGCGGGCACGCAGTATTTT. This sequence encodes CAWSVRAGTQYF.

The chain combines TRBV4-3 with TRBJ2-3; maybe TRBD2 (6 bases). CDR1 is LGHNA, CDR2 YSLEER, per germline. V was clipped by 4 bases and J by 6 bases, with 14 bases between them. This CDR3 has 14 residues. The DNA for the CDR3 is TGCGCCAGCAGCCCCGGGGGTATACGCGATACGCAGTATTTT. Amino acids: CASSPGGIRDTQYF.

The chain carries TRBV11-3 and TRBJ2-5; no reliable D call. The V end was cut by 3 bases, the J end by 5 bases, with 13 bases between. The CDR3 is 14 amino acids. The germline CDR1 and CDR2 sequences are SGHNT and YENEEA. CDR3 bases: TGTGCCAGCAGCTTGAACGCGCGGTCGGAGACCCAGTACTTC. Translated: CASSLNARSETQYF.

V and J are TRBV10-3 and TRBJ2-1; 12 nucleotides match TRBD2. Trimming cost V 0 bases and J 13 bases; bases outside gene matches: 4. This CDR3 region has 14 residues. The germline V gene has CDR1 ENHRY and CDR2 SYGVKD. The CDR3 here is CAISESTLAGGQFF. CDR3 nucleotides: TGTGCCATCAGTGAGTCGACACTAGCGGGGGGACAGTTCTTC.

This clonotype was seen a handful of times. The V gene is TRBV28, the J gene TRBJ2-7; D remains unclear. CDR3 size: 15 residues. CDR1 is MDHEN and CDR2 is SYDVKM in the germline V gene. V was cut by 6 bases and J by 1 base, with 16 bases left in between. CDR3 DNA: TGTGCCAGCAGGGTGGCAGAACCCTATTCCTACGAGCAGTACTTC. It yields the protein CASRVAEPYSYEQYF.

Here the CDR3 reads CATTTSGGGDTQYF. CDR3 nucleotide sequence: TGTGCCACCACTACTAGCGGGGGGGGAGATACGCAGTATTTT. The rearrangement links TRBV6-5 to TRBJ2-3, with 13 bases identical to TRBD2. V was pared by 10 bases and J by 5 bases, with 6 bases of the junction left unmatched. The CDR3 totals 14 residues. From germline, CDR1 is MNHEY and CDR2 SVGAGI.

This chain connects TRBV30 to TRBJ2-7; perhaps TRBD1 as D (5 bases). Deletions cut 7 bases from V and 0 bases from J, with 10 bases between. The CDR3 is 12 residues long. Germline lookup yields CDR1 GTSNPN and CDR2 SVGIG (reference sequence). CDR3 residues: CASLQGSYEQYF. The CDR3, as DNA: TGTGCCTCATTGCAGGGCTCCTACGAGCAGTACTTC.

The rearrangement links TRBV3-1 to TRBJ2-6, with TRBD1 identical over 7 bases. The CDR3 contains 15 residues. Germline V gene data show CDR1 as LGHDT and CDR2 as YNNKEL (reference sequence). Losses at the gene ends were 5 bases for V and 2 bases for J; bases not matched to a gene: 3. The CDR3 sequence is CASSFTGAGANVLTF. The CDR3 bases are TGTGCCAGCAGCTTTACAGGGGCTGGGGCCAACGTCCTGACTTTC. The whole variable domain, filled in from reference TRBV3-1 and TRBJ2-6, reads DTAVSQTPKYLVTQMGNDKSIKCEQNLGHDTMYWYKQDSKKFLKIMFSYNNKELIINETVPNRFSPKSPDKAHLNLHINSLELGDSAVYFCASSFTGAGANVLTFGAGSRLTVL.

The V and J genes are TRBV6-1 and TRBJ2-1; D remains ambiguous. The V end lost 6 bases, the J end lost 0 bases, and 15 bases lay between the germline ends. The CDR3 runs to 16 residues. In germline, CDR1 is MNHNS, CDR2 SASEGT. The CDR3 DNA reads TGTGCCAGCAGCCATAAACTGATGAGCTCCTACAATGAGCAGTTCTTC. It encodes CASSHKLMSSYNEQFF.

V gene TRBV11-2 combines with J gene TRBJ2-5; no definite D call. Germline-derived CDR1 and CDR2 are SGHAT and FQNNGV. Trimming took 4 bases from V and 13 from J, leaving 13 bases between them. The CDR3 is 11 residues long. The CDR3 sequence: CASSWDKEPYF. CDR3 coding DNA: TGTGCCAGCAGCTGGGATAAGGAACCGTACTTC.